Shown below are 18 T cell receptor beta chains from a single sample sequenced in a study of blood T cell repertoires in COVID-19. Using immunoSEQ multiplex PCR, the repertoire was profiled, and TCRdb retains in-frame clones only, with some absent. Altogether a few hundred thousand clones are present, around 83% being singletons, with the ten largest covering roughly 1.4%. Sequences were obtained from peripheral blood. The receptors stem from a woman in her thirties or forties who had recovered from COVID-19.

This clone appeared a few times. The chain joins TRBV23-1 to TRBJ1-3, with D possibly TRBD1 on 6 matching bases. TRBV23-1 is an open reading frame whose function is uncertain. With 7 bases removed from V and 2 bases from J, the gap between germline ends came to 12 bases. The CDR3 has 14 amino acids. In nucleotides, the CDR3 is TGCGCCAGCACCCGGGGACACCCTGGAAACACCATATATTTT. This codes for CASTRGHPGNTIYF.

The chain has TRBV11-1 and TRBJ2-5; D perhaps matches TRBD2 (5 bases). V was trimmed by 0 bases and J by 13 bases, leaving 12 bases between them. The CDR3 contains 12 residues. Germline V gene lookup returns CDR1 SGHAT and CDR2 FQDESV (reference sequence). The CDR3 region has the DNA TGTGCCAGCAGCTTAGCTGGGAGCGAACGGTACTTC. Its protein product is CASSLAGSERYF.

This clone has a handful of counts. The chain combines TRBV6-2 or TRBV6-3 with TRBJ2-1, with TRBD1 matching 7 bases. V was clipped by 5 bases and J by 8 bases; unmatched bases: 3. This CDR3 has 12 amino acids. The germline CDR1 and CDR2 sequences are MNHEY and SVGEGT. CDR3 DNA: TGTGCCAGCAGTATAGGACAGGATGAGCAGTTCTTC. As protein: CASSIGQDEQFF.

The V and J genes are TRBV11-2 and TRBJ2-1; D remains ambiguous. This CDR3 is 13 amino acids long. V was cut by 8 bases and J by 0 bases, with 8 bases left in between. The germline V gene encodes CDR1 SGHAT and CDR2 FQNNGV. The chain's CDR3 is CASVGSSYNEQFF. CDR3 coding DNA: TGTGCCAGCGTCGGTAGCTCCTACAATGAGCAGTTCTTC.

This clone came up many times. The CDR3 nucleotides read TGTGCCAGCAGCCCTCTGGGGGCGTATGGCTACACCTTC. This sequence encodes CASSPLGAYGYTF. The chain combines TRBV7-2 with TRBJ1-2, with D perhaps TRBD1 (6 bases). Between the trimmed V and J ends, which lost 5 bases and 5 bases, there was a span of 12 bases. CDR3 length: 13 amino acids. Looked up from germline, CDR1 is SGHTA and CDR2 is FQGNSA.

This sequence joins TRBV10-2 and TRBJ2-5; the D gene is possibly TRBD1 (6 bases). This CDR3 spans 13 amino acids. The V and J ends lost 4 bases and 5 bases respectively, with 11 bases between them. Germline CDR1 is WSHSY and CDR2 is SAAADI. In DNA, the CDR3 is TGCGCCAGCAGTGCCCAGGGGTCGGAGACCCAGTACTTC. Its translation: CASSAQGSETQYF.

This clone has just one count. J is TRBJ2-3 and V is TRBV12-3 or TRBV12-4; 7 nucleotides match TRBD1. The CDR3 is made up of 13 amino acids. V was clipped by 6 bases and J by 11 bases; unmatched bases: 11. CDR3 sequence (DNA): TGTGCCAGCAGCTTGGACGCGTCAGGGGGGCAGTATTTT. Translation gives CASSLDASGGQYF.

The J gene is TRBJ2-1, the V gene TRBV7-3; 12 positions match TRBD2. Unmatched junction bases numbered 10, after V lost 3 bases and J lost 7 bases. The CDR3 contains 17 residues. The V gene's germline CDR1 is SGHTA and CDR2 FQGTGA. The CDR3, as DNA: TGTGCCAGCAGCTTCTACTCCGGGACTAGCGGGCGGAATGAGCAGTTCTTC. Translation: CASSFYSGTSGRNEQFF. The variable domain in full, completed from reference TRBV7-3 and TRBJ2-1, reads GAGVSQTPSNKVTEKGKYVELRCDPISGHTALYWYRQSLGQGPEFLIYFQGTGAADDSGLPNDRFFAVRPEGSVSTLKIQRTERGDSAVYLCASSFYSGTSGRNEQFFGPGTRLTVL.

The V call is TRBV7-6, the J call TRBJ2-7; TRBD2 might be the D (6 bases). Trimming pared 2 bases from V and 5 bases from J, leaving 19 bases between. There are 16 residues in the CDR3. Per the germline V gene, CDR1 is SGHVS and CDR2 is FNYEAQ. The CDR3 nucleotides are TGTGCCAGCAGCTTAACTAACGGAGGGTTATTCAACGAGCAGTACTTC. It codes for CASSLTNGGLFNEQYF.

The chain is built from TRBV12-5 and TRBJ2-1; TRBD1 might be the D (5 bases). CDR1 is LGHNT and CDR2 is FRNRAP in the germline V gene. CDR3 length: 17 residues. V shed 0 bases and J shed 9 bases, with 21 bases lying between them. The DNA of the CDR3 is TGTGCTAGTGGTTTGGTCACAGGTAAAAACATGACAGCTGAGCAGTTCTTC. Protein product: CASGLVTGKNMTAEQFF. Full variable domain (missing parts from reference TRBV12-5 and TRBJ2-1): DARVTQTPRHKVTEMGQEVTMRCQPILGHNTVFWYRQTMMQGLELLAYFRNRAPLDDSGMPKDRFSAEMPDATLATLKIQPSEPRDSAVYFCASGLVTGKNMTAEQFFGPGTRLTVL.

This chain links TRBV11-3 with TRBJ2-5; perhaps TRBD2 as D (6 bases). In germline, CDR1 is SGHNT, CDR2 YENEEA. V lost 1 base, J lost 1 base, and 16 bases lay in between. This CDR3 contains 17 residues. The CDR3 region has the DNA TGTGCCAGCAGCTTAGGTCGTTGGCGGGGAGGCCAAGAGACCCAGTACTTC. Its protein product is CASSLGRWRGGQETQYF.

This CDR3 reads CAWSLGTGGSQPQHF. The CDR3, as DNA: TGTGCCTGGAGTTTGGGGACAGGGGGAAGTCAGCCCCAGCATTTT. The V call is TRBV30, the J call TRBJ1-5; 11 bases are a match to TRBD1. The CDR3 sequence is 15 residues long. With 2 bases clipped from V and 6 bases from J, the junction kept 6 bases outside the gene matches. Germline V gives CDR1 GTSNPN, CDR2 SVGIG (reference sequence).

The V and J genes are TRBV19 and TRBJ1-1; the D gene is possibly TRBD1 (6 bases). Trimming removed 7 bases at V and 4 bases at J, with 13 bases between. Germline CDR1 LNHDA, CDR2 SQIVND (reference sequence). There are 13 residues in the CDR3. Here the CDR3 DNA reads TGTGCCAGTAATACAGGGAGGGGCACTGAAGCTTTCTTT. Its protein product is CASNTGRGTEAFF.

The CDR3 DNA reads TGTGCCAGCAGCCATGGGACAGGGCCCTACGAGCAGTACTTC. Protein sequence: CASSHGTGPYEQYF. The chain couples TRBV3-1 (or the pseudogene TRBV3-2) to TRBJ2-7, with TRBD1 identical over 9 bases. This CDR3 region has 14 residues. The ends lost 3 bases at V and 2 bases at J; junction bases unmatched: 2. Germline V gene sequence: CDR1 LGHDT, CDR2 YNNKEL (reference sequence).

This clone was observed once. Here the CDR3 reads CASSLGTGISYTF. The CDR3, as DNA: TGTGCCAGCAGCTTAGGGACAGGGATCAGCTACACCTTC. The chain combines TRBV11-2 with TRBJ1-2; TRBD1 matches at 8 bases. J lost 9 bases, V lost 1 base, and 4 bases had no gene match. The CDR3 covers 13 residues. Germline V CDR1 and CDR2: SGHAT, FQNNGV. Drawing the rest from reference TRBV11-2 and TRBJ1-2, the complete variable domain is EAGVAQSPRYKIIEKRQSVAFWCNPISGHATLYWYQQILGQGPKLLIQFQNNGVVDDSQLPKDRFSAERLKGVDSTLKIQPAKLEDSAVYLCASSLGTGISYTFGSGTRLTVV.

This clone was seen only once. Other nucleotide sequences from this sample produce the same CDR3. V and J are TRBV3-1 (or the pseudogene TRBV3-2) and TRBJ1-2; TRBD1 is a possible D gene (5 bases). CDR3 length: 11 residues. Trimming took 1 base from V and 8 from J, leaving 5 bases between them. Per germline, CDR1 LGHDT and CDR2 YNNKEL (reference sequence). CDR3: CASSQAGGYTF. The CDR3 region has the DNA TGTGCCAGCAGCCAAGCAGGGGGCTACACCTTC.

This clone was observed a single time. The genes are TRBV11-2 and TRBJ2-5; the match to TRBD2 covers 9 bases. V shed 5 bases and J 5 bases; nucleotides not matched to a gene: 9. Germline V CDR1 and CDR2: SGHAT, FQNNGV. The CDR3 is 15 residues long. CDR3 bases: TGTGCCAGCAGCCCCGAGACTAGCGGTTCTGAGACCCAGTACTTC. Translating it yields CASSPETSGSETQYF.

The chain employs TRBV6-5 and TRBJ1-6, with 8 bases that match TRBD1. Germline CDR1 is MNHEY and CDR2 is SVGAGI. The CDR3 runs 15 residues. V trimming: 4 bases; J trimming: 10 bases; junction bases outside the gene matches: 9. CDR3 coding DNA: TGTGCCAGCAGTTCGGGGCAGGGGGCGCAATCACCCCTCCACTTT. Its protein is CASSSGQGAQSPLHF.